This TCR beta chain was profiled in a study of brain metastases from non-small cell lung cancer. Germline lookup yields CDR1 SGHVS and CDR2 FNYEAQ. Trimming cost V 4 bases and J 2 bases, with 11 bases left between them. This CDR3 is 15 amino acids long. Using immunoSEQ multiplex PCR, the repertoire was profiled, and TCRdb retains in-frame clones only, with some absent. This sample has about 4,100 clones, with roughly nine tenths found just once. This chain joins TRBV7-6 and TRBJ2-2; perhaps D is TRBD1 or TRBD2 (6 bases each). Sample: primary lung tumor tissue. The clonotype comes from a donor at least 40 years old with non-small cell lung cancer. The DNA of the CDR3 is TGTGCCAGCAGCTGGTCCGGGGGCAACACCGGGGAGCTGTTTTTT. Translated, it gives CASSWSGGNTGELFF.